Listed below are T cell receptor beta chains from one sample, sequenced in a study of CD4 and CD8 cells across lung adenocarcinoma regions. TCRdb reprocessed the PCR reads via MiXCR and lists one record per CDR3 protein. The table lists about 25,000 distinct CDR3 sequences, more than 45% of them singletons, with 40% to 50% in the top ten. The material sequenced was CD8+ T cells from the center of a lung tumor. These receptors were collected from a male donor with lung adenocarcinoma. The CD4 and CD8 labels of this study may be unreliable. CDR3s include the opening cysteine and the closing phenylalanine or tryptophan. D genes are given only for firm matches. Not all rows give a size; the values are once, few, many and, for expanded clones, a class.

v_call	d_call	clone_size	j_call	cdr3_aa	cdr3_nt
TRBV6-1	TRBD2	.	TRBJ2-7	CASRAGRGGPGTETQYF	TGTGCCAGCAGGGCGGGCCGGGGGGGCCCTGGCACAGAGACGCAGTACTTC
TRBV4-1	TRBD2	few	TRBJ2-7	CASSPLAASSYEQYF	TGCGCCAGCAGCCCACTAGCGGCTAGCTCCTACGAGCAGTACTTC
TRBV28	.	many	TRBJ2-1	CASRVPGTFRNEQFF	TGTGCCAGCAGAGTCCCCGGGACCTTTAGGAATGAGCAGTTCTTC
TRBV5-5	.	.	TRBJ1-2	CASSLGTYGYTF	TGTGCCAGCAGCCTGGGGACCTATGGCTACACCTTC
TRBV10-3	.	.	TRBJ2-5	CASRAWSGARDQETQYF	TGTGCCTCCAGGGCGTGGTCCGGGGCTCGTGACCAAGAGACCCAGTACTTC
TRBV6-5	.	.	TRBJ2-3	CASSLGHRATDTQYF	TGTGCCAGCAGTTTAGGGCACAGAGCCACAGACACGCAGTATTTC
TRBV10-2	.	.	TRBJ2-5	CAGRRGRAQKTQYF	TGCGCGGGCCGCAGGGGCCGTGCCCAAAAGACCCAGTACTTC
TRBV6-1	.	medium-sized	TRBJ2-6	CASSEALWGAGANVLTF	TGTGCCAGCAGTGAAGCATTATGGGGCGCTGGGGCCAACGTCCTGACTTTC
TRBV4-1	.	many	TRBJ2-5	CASSRDRLQETQYF	TGCGCCAGCAGCCGGGACCGCCTCCAAGAGACCCAGTACTTC
TRBV10-1	TRBD1	many	TRBJ1-3	CATKRQGRTTIYF	TGCGCCACCAAAAGACAGGGACGGACAACCATATATTTT
TRBV10-2	TRBD2	.	TRBJ2-7	CASSASGGFYEQYF	TGCGCCAGCAGTGCGTCGGGAGGGTTCTACGAGCAGTACTTC
TRBV6-1	.	once	TRBJ2-1	CASSALLGHEQFF	TGTGCCAGCAGTGCTCTGTTAGGTCATGAGCAGTTCTTC
TRBV10-2	TRBD2	.	TRBJ2-5	CASNGGGHQEIQYF	TGTGCGAGCAACGGGGGGGGTCACCAAGAGATCCAGTACTTC
TRBV6-1	TRBD1	once	TRBJ2-3	CARGEGGGHPETQYF	TGTGCCAGGGGTGAAGGGGGCGGCCACCCAGAGACCCAGTACTTT
TRBV6-1	.	.	TRBJ2-4	CASSEGGANIQYF	TGTGCCAGCAGTGAAGGGGGGGCTAATATTCAGTACTTT
TRBV6-1	.	medium-sized	TRBJ1-3	CASSEEGHLANTIYF	TGTGCCAGCAGTGAAGAGGGACACCTCGCTAACACCATATATTTT
TRBV6-1	.	.	TRBJ1-2	CASTPRGRSTEATF	TGTGCCAGCACCCCCAGGGGCAGGAGCACTGAAGCCACCTTT
TRBV7-2	.	.	TRBJ2-3	CAKKGQSGNTGKQYF	TGTGCCAAAAAAGGGCAGAGTGGGAACACAGGTAAGCAGTATTTT
TRBV7-6	.	many	TRBJ2-1	CASSLEFLDSNEQFF	TGTGCCAGCAGCTTAGAGTTTCTAGATAGCAATGAGCAGTTCTTC
TRBV10-2	.	once	TRBJ2-7	CTSTAPDSGILEQYF	TGCACCAGCACCGCCCCGGACAGCGGGATTCTTGAGCAGTACTTC
TRBV29-1	TRBD1	.	TRBJ2-1	CSVEGAPGQRSYNEQFF	TGCAGCGTTGAAGGAGCCCCGGGACAGCGCTCCTACAATGAGCAGTTCTTC
TRBV4-1	.	few	TRBJ2-7	CASSQAYTSYEQYF	TGCGCCAGCAGCCAAGCGTACACCTCCTACGAGCAGTACTTC
TRBV7-8	TRBD1	.	TRBJ2-1	CASRGDSYNEQFF	TGTGCCAGCAGAGGGGACAGCTACAATGAGCAGTTCTTC
TRBV10-2	.	.	TRBJ2-3	CASRGPGGRATDTQYF	TGCGCCAGCAGGGGGCCCGGGGGCCGAGCCACAGATACCCAGTATTTT
TRBV10-1	TRBD2	.	TRBJ2-1	CASSEALAGNLEQFF	TGCGCCAGCAGTGAAGCTTTAGCGGGAAACCTTGAGCAGTTCTTC
TRBV12-3/TRBV12-4	TRBD2	.	TRBJ2-7	CASRGPSGRETDTQYF	TGTGCCAGCAGGGGGCCTAGCGGCCGTGAAACAGATACGCAGTACTTC